This T cell receptor (beta chain) was documented in a study of beta chain features in type 1 diabetes. Study-level findings and limits: Across all four CD4+ subsets, people with type 1 diabetes showed modestly shorter TCRB CDR3s. Sequencing used cDNA, and cells with high TCR expression could therefore be over-represented.

CD45RO/CCR7/CD25/CD127/CD95/CD27 separated CD4+ naive, central memory, regulatory and stem cell-like memory cells by sorting. Expressed TCRB transcripts got sequenced, as all isolated RNA was reverse transcribed. Assay used: immunoSEQ multiplex PCR; TCRdb lists only in-frame clones, some missing. The sample has around 40,000 clones, roughly 70% seen once. Comments on this clone: Its matching antigen is unknown.

Trimming left V 1 base short and J 9 bases short, with 20 bases between. There are 16 residues in the CDR3. Germline lookup yields CDR1 MGHDK and CDR2 SYGVNS. Sequenced: Tregs from blood. The TCR sequence derives from a woman between 18 and 30 years old with type 1 diabetes. The chain is built from TRBV25-1 and TRBJ2-3; D is possibly TRBD1 (6 bases). The CDR3 loop is CASSESGGGGLATQYF. The CDR3 DNA sequence: TGTGCCAGCAGTGAATCGGGTGGGGGCGGACTCGCGACGCAGTATTTT.